This TCR beta chain stems from a study of shared clonotypes between healthy human individuals. TCRdb keeps only in-frame clones here, not all; method: immunoSEQ multiplex PCR. The table lists approximately 980,000 clones, about three quarters of them singletons. CDR3 size: 16 residues. Losses at the gene ends were 1 base for V and 1 base for J; bases not matched to a gene: 3. Germline V gives CDR1 SGHNT, CDR2 YENEEA. About this clone itself: The antigen is undetermined.

Notes on the study in general: Among donors, the sharing of clonotypes was expected to be influenced by sequencing depth.

Specimen: memory CD4+ T cells sorted from blood. This sample's subset: CD45RA-negative fraction. This TCR came from a man aged 18 to 29 in good health. V and J are TRBV11-3 and TRBJ2-5; 10 bases agree with TRBD2. DNA of the CDR3: TGTGCCAGCAGCTTAGGGTCTAGCGGGGGCCAAGAGACCCAGTACTTC. Protein: CASSLGSSGGQETQYF.